This is a list of T cell receptor beta chains from one sample in a study of shared clonotypes between healthy human individuals. Method: immunoSEQ multiplex PCR; TCRdb's copy keeps in-frame clones and lacks some. The table records fewer than 1 million clones, around 96% of them present only once. Sequenced sample: naive CD8+ T cells sorted from blood. The receptors were sampled from a man between 25 and 39 years old in good health. The CDR3 runs from the conserved cysteine through the conserved F or W. A D gene is named only where the DNA matches it firmly. Rows give clone size only sometimes, using once, few, many, or a class for an expanded clone.

j_call,d_call,clone_size,v_call,cdr3_aa,cdr3_nt
TRBJ2-7,TRBD2,once,TRBV9,CASSVAGGGLYEQYF,TGTGCCAGCAGCGTAGCGGGGGGAGGACTCTACGAGCAGTACTTC
TRBJ2-1,TRBD2,-,TRBV28,CASTTGSGEPYNEQFF,TGTGCCAGCACCACGGGAAGCGGGGAACCCTACAATGAGCAGTTCTTC
TRBJ2-1,-,-,TRBV27,CASRLAVRSYNEQFF,TGTGCCAGCAGGTTAGCGGTGAGGTCCTACAATGAGCAGTTCTTC
TRBJ1-3,TRBD1,-,TRBV7-9,CASSLSGGSGNTIYF,TGTGCCAGCAGCTTATCAGGGGGCTCTGGAAACACCATATATTTT
TRBJ2-1,TRBD2,-,TRBV28,CASSPRLAGADNEQFF,TGTGCCAGCAGTCCCAGACTAGCGGGAGCAGACAATGAGCAGTTCTTC
TRBJ2-7,TRBD2,-,TRBV7-6,CASSSPGLGSYEQYF,TGTGCCAGCAGCTCACCCGGACTAGGATCCTACGAGCAGTACTTC
TRBJ2-7,TRBD2,-,TRBV29-1,CSVRPGGDEQYF,TGCAGCGTTCGCCCCGGGGGGGACGAGCAGTACTTC
TRBJ2-1,TRBD2,-,TRBV5-5,CASSLIAGSSYNEQFF,TGTGCCAGCAGCTTGATAGCGGGAAGCTCCTACAATGAGCAGTTCTTC
TRBJ1-2,TRBD1,-,TRBV4-1,CASGKEGQGNYGYTF,TGCGCCAGCGGAAAAGAAGGACAGGGGAACTATGGCTACACCTTC
TRBJ2-3,-,-,TRBV6-5,CASSTTAPGTDTQYF,TGTGCCAGCAGTACCACAGCTCCGGGCACAGATACGCAGTATTTT
TRBJ2-6,-,once,TRBV7-9,CASSPPSPGANVLTF,TGTGCCAGCAGCCCCCCCTCCCCTGGGGCCAACGTCCTGACTTTC
TRBJ1-1,TRBD1,-,TRBV6-5,CASSPIRTGNTEAFF,TGTGCCAGCAGCCCTATTCGGACAGGGAACACTGAAGCTTTCTTT
TRBJ2-3,-,-,TRBV14,CASSHQGTKADTQYF,TGTGCCAGCAGCCACCAGGGGACGAAAGCAGATACGCAGTATTTT
TRBJ2-1,TRBD2,-,TRBV11-2,CASSDSAGASGSDNEQFF,TGTGCCAGCAGTGATTCGGCCGGGGCTAGCGGGAGTGACAATGAGCAGTTCTTC
TRBJ2-7,TRBD2,-,TRBV14,CASSQDLADYEQYF,TGTGCCAGCAGCCAAGACCTAGCGGACTACGAGCAGTACTTC
TRBJ2-3,-,-,TRBV7-9,CASSLRGGSTDTQYF,TGTGCCAGCAGCTTACGCGGCGGGAGCACAGATACGCAGTATTTT
TRBJ2-5,TRBD1,-,TRBV6-1,CASSAGTEEETQYF,TGTGCCAGCAGTGCGGGGACAGAGGAAGAGACCCAGTACTTC
TRBJ2-2,-,-,TRBV7-9,CASSLNRVLFTGELFF,TGTGCCAGCAGCTTAAACAGGGTTTTGTTCACCGGGGAGCTGTTTTTT
TRBJ2-3,-,-,TRBV7-9,CASSLVITDTQYF,TGTGCCAGCAGCTTAGTTATTACAGATACGCAGTATTTT
TRBJ2-3,TRBD2,-,TRBV5-5,CASSLAGLAEITDTQYF,TGTGCCAGCAGCTTGGCCGGACTAGCGGAGATCACAGATACGCAGTATTTT
TRBJ2-3,TRBD2,-,TRBV6-5,CASSYTRGGGDTQYF,TGTGCCAGCAGTTACACGCGGGGCGGGGGAGATACGCAGTATTTT
TRBJ2-1,TRBD2,-,TRBV9,CASSVQREKRIHEQFF,TGTGCCAGCAGCGTTCAGCGGGAGAAAAGGATCCATGAGCAGTTCTTC
TRBJ2-2,-,-,TRBV14,CASSDGTGGLEELFF,TGTGCCAGCAGCGACGGAACCGGCGGGCTGGAGGAGCTGTTTTTT
TRBJ2-3,-,-,TRBV19,CASSSPEDNTDTQYF,TGTGCCAGTAGTAGCCCCGAGGATAACACAGATACGCAGTATTTT
TRBJ2-1,TRBD2,-,TRBV14,CASSQDLTSGSHNEQFF,TGTGCCAGCAGCCAAGATTTGACTAGCGGGAGTCACAATGAGCAGTTCTTC
TRBJ1-2,-,-,TRBV7-8,CASSFGHLNYTF,TGTGCCAGCAGCTTTGGCCATCTCAACTACACCTTC
TRBJ1-5,TRBD1,-,TRBV18,CASSPGTVQPQHF,TGTGCCAGCTCACCAGGGACAGTTCAGCCCCAGCATTTT
TRBJ2-2,TRBD1,-,TRBV7-9,CASSSEGTGGNTGELFF,TGTGCCAGCAGCTCGGAAGGGACAGGGGGTAACACCGGGGAGCTGTTTTTT
TRBJ2-1,TRBD2,-,TRBV29-1,CSVEGLAGGGYNEQFF,TGCAGCGTTGAAGGACTAGCGGGGGGCGGGTACAATGAGCAGTTCTTC
TRBJ1-3,-,-,TRBV4-3,CASSQDWTSLGNTIYF,TGCGCCAGCAGCCAAGACTGGACGTCCCTAGGAAACACCATATATTTT
TRBJ2-7,-,once,TRBV11-2,CASSPGGPYEQYF,TGTGCCAGCAGCCCAGGGGGGCCCTACGAGCAGTACTTC
TRBJ1-5,-,-,TRBV11-2,CASSPNNQPQHF,TGTGCCAGCAGCCCCAATAATCAGCCCCAGCATTTT
TRBJ2-3,TRBD1,-,TRBV9,CASSVDIRGTGGIDTQYF,TGTGCCAGCAGCGTAGACATCCGAGGGACAGGGGGAATAGATACGCAGTATTTT
TRBJ2-7,TRBD2,-,TRBV7-6,CASSLSPSGRILYEQYF,TGTGCCAGCAGCTTATCGCCTAGCGGGAGGATTCTCTACGAGCAGTACTTC
TRBJ1-1,-,-,TRBV6-1,CASRDRNTEAFF,TGTGCCAGCAGGGACAGGAACACTGAAGCTTTCTTT
TRBJ1-1,-,-,TRBV6-1,CASSDRGTLNTEAFF,TGTGCCAGCAGTGACAGAGGCACCTTGAACACTGAAGCTTTCTTT
TRBJ2-1,-,-,TRBV7-8,CASSLEALPQDNEQFF,TGTGCCAGCAGCTTAGAAGCACTCCCACAAGACAATGAGCAGTTCTTC
TRBJ1-4,TRBD1,-,TRBV28,CASSPTGGAEKLFF,TGTGCCAGCAGCCCGACAGGGGGCGCTGAAAAACTGTTTTTT
TRBJ2-1,-,-,TRBV29-1,CSVERASYNEQFF,TGCAGCGTTGAAAGGGCTTCCTACAATGAGCAGTTCTTC
TRBJ1-4,-,-,TRBV9,CASSQSGRASEKLFF,TGTGCCAGCAGCCAGTCCGGACGGGCAAGCGAAAAACTGTTTTTT
TRBJ2-3,-,-,TRBV10-1,CASSESRLAQRGTDTQYF,TGCGCCAGCAGTGAGTCGCGGCTGGCTCAAAGGGGGACAGATACGCAGTATTTT
TRBJ2-5,-,-,TRBV7-9,CASSIPPRVETQYF,TGTGCCAGCAGCATACCGCCCAGGGTAGAGACCCAGTACTTC
TRBJ1-5,-,-,TRBV6-5,CASSTGQNSNQPQHF,TGTGCCAGCAGTACCGGACAGAATAGCAATCAGCCCCAGCATTTT
TRBJ2-5,TRBD1,-,TRBV6-5,CASSYRTGWETQYF,TGTGCCAGCAGTTACCGGACAGGATGGGAGACCCAGTACTTC
TRBJ2-7,-,-,TRBV5-1,CASSLGWQGTYEQYF,TGCGCCAGCAGCTTGGGCTGGCAGGGGACCTACGAGCAGTACTTC
TRBJ2-7,-,-,TRBV11-2,CASSLYRGYEQYF,TGTGCCAGCAGCTTATACCGGGGCTACGAGCAGTACTTC
TRBJ2-1,TRBD1,-,TRBV10-2,CASSHHLGQVYNEQFF,TGCGCCAGCAGTCACCACCTCGGACAGGTTTACAATGAGCAGTTCTTC
TRBJ2-1,TRBD1,-,TRBV29-1,CSVEGSGTVSYNEQFF,TGCAGCGTTGAAGGATCCGGGACAGTCTCCTACAATGAGCAGTTCTTC
TRBJ2-2,-,-,TRBV7-9,CASSLPQPGELFF,TGTGCCAGCAGCTTACCGCAGCCCGGGGAGCTGTTTTTT
TRBJ2-1,TRBD2,once,TRBV7-8,CASSSSSGTIAYNEQFF,TGTGCCAGCAGCTCAAGCTCCGGGACTATCGCCTACAATGAGCAGTTCTTC
TRBJ1-2,-,-,TRBV7-9,CASSPTWSGGYTF,TGTGCCAGCAGCCCGACGTGGTCCGGCGGCTACACCTTC
TRBJ1-1,-,-,TRBV7-9,CASSLGPSTEAFF,TGTGCCAGCAGCTTAGGCCCCTCCACTGAAGCTTTCTTT